The rows below give T cell receptor beta chains drawn from one sample of a study of cytomegalovirus exposure and HLA in healthy donors. Assay: immunoSEQ multiplex PCR; the TCRdb copy retains only in-frame clones and omits some. This table holds fewer than 100,000 clones, approximately 90% found once. Sequenced sample: PBMCs. The origin of the receptors is a man aged 25 to 40 in good health and CMV-seronegative. CDR3s include the opening cysteine and the closing phenylalanine or tryptophan. A D gene is named only where the DNA matches it firmly. The size of a clone is reported for some rows only, either as once, few or many, or as a class for expanded clones.

d_call	v_call	j_call	clone_size	cdr3_aa	cdr3_nt
.	TRBV11-2	TRBJ2-2	.	CASSSGTGELFF	TGTGCCAGCAGCTCCGGGACCGGGGAGCTGTTTTTT
TRBD2	TRBV7-3	TRBJ2-3	.	CASSTSGSNTDTQYF	TGTGCCAGCAGTACTAGCGGGAGTAACACAGATACGCAGTATTTT
.	TRBV7-3	TRBJ2-5	.	CASSLGATETQYF	TGTGCCAGCAGCTTGGGGGCAACGGAGACCCAGTACTTC
TRBD2	TRBV7-9	TRBJ2-5	.	CASSPMGGGEYQETQYF	TGTGCCAGCAGCCCGATGGGCGGGGGGGAATACCAAGAGACCCAGTACTTC
TRBD1	TRBV29-1	TRBJ1-2	.	CSVGERTGQGYTF	TGCAGCGTTGGGGAGCGGACAGGGCAGGGCTACACCTTC
TRBD2	TRBV6-5	TRBJ2-7	.	CASTRTSGGSYEQYF	TGTGCCAGCACACGAACTAGCGGGGGCTCCTACGAGCAGTACTTC
TRBD1	TRBV19	TRBJ2-1	.	CASTHTGQGAFGQFF	TGTGCCAGTACCCATACGGGACAGGGGGCGTTTGGGCAGTTCTTC
.	TRBV2	TRBJ2-7	.	CASSEVFRSGGASYEQYF	TGTGCCAGCAGTGAAGTGTTTCGGTCCGGGGGAGCGTCCTACGAGCAGTACTTC
TRBD2	TRBV5-1	TRBJ2-5	.	CASGTGGGIAETQYF	TGCGCCAGCGGAACCGGGGGGGGCATAGCGGAGACCCAGTACTTC
.	TRBV14	TRBJ2-5	.	CASSQELGPTPAETQYF	TGTGCCAGCAGCCAAGAATTGGGCCCGACCCCGGCAGAGACCCAGTACTTC
TRBD1	TRBV4-1	TRBJ1-3	.	CASSQGRQGLPGNTIYF	TGCGCCAGCAGCCAAGGCCGACAGGGTCTACCTGGAAACACCATATATTTT
.	TRBV29-1	TRBJ2-1	.	CSVGGRTYNEQFF	TGCAGCGTTGGCGGCAGAACCTACAATGAGCAGTTCTTC
TRBD1	TRBV28	TRBJ1-2	.	CASSPPGGTNYGYTF	TGTGCCAGCAGTCCCCCAGGGGGGACAAACTATGGCTACACCTTC
.	TRBV20-1	TRBJ2-7	.	CSASLRDEQYF	TGCAGTGCTAGTCTACGCGACGAGCAGTACTTC
.	TRBV28	TRBJ1-2	.	CASSLGYRDRPYGYTF	TGTGCCAGCAGTTTAGGGTACAGGGATCGCCCCTATGGCTACACCTTC
.	TRBV10-2	TRBJ1-5	.	CASSDNSNQPQHF	TGCGCCAGCAGTGATAATAGCAATCAGCCCCAGCATTTT
.	TRBV5-1	TRBJ2-2	.	CASSPGEYTGELFF	TGCGCCAGCAGCCCGGGGGAGTACACCGGGGAGCTGTTTTTT
.	TRBV6-5	TRBJ1-1	.	CASSYGGNTEAFF	TGTGCCAGCAGTTACGGCGGGAACACTGAAGCTTTCTTT
.	TRBV5-5	TRBJ1-6	.	CASSFRGEEASPLHF	TGTGCCAGCAGCTTCAGGGGCGAAGAGGCTTCACCCCTCCACTTT
.	TRBV6-5	TRBJ1-1	.	CASSYSWEGAEAFF	TGTGCCAGCAGTTACTCATGGGAGGGGGCTGAAGCTTTCTTT
TRBD1	TRBV5-5	TRBJ2-1	.	CASSLGQGLYNEQFF	TGTGCCAGCAGCTTGGGACAGGGTCTATACAATGAGCAGTTCTTC
.	TRBV7-8	TRBJ2-7	.	CASRGGGLYEQYF	TGTGCCAGCAGGGGAGGGGGGCTCTACGAGCAGTACTTC
.	TRBV2	TRBJ2-3	.	CASSPLRGDTQYF	TGTGCCAGCAGCCCACTTCGGGGGGATACGCAGTATTTT
.	TRBV5-1	TRBJ2-5	.	CASNEFGNRRQETQYF	TGCGCCAGCAACGAGTTCGGAAACAGACGGCAAGAGACCCAGTACTTC
.	TRBV28	TRBJ1-5	.	CASTQGQINQPQHF	TGTGCCAGCACCCAGGGTCAGATAAATCAGCCCCAGCATTTT
.	TRBV5-4	TRBJ2-7	.	CASSPEGRGGTYEQYF	TGTGCCAGCAGCCCCGAGGGTAGAGGAGGGACCTACGAGCAGTACTTC
.	TRBV11-2	TRBJ2-1	.	CASSLLDRTSSSYNEQFF	TGTGCCAGCAGCTTACTTGATCGGACATCGAGCTCCTACAATGAGCAGTTCTTC
.	TRBV28	TRBJ1-2	.	CASSLSSPGGYGYTF	TGTGCCAGCAGTTTATCTTCTCCGGGAGGCTATGGCTACACCTTC
.	TRBV5-1	TRBJ2-7	few	CASSFGVSYEQYF	TGCGCCAGCAGCTTCGGGGTCTCCTACGAGCAGTACTTC
TRBD1	TRBV9	TRBJ2-3	.	CASSPGQGASDTQYF	TGTGCCAGCAGCCCGGGACAGGGGGCGTCAGATACGCAGTATTTT
.	TRBV5-4	TRBJ1-2	.	CASSLGVIYGYTF	TGTGCCAGCAGCTTAGGGGTTATCTATGGCTACACCTTC
.	TRBV19	TRBJ2-1	.	CASSVDNYNEQFF	TGTGCCAGTAGCGTAGACAATTACAATGAGCAGTTCTTC
.	TRBV5-4	TRBJ2-7	.	CASSLLPPTGTPNEQYF	TGTGCCAGCAGCTTACTGCCTCCGACCGGGACTCCGAACGAGCAGTACTTC
TRBD2	TRBV6-6	TRBJ2-5	.	CASWPLAGDFETQYF	TGTGCCAGCTGGCCTCTAGCGGGGGATTTTGAGACCCAGTACTTC
.	TRBV27	TRBJ1-3	.	CASRRTQGNTIYF	TGTGCCAGCAGGCGTACACAGGGAAACACCATATATTTT
.	TRBV5-5	TRBJ2-3	.	CASSLASRWRDTQYF	TGTGCCAGCAGCTTGGCTAGCAGATGGCGTGATACGCAGTATTTT
TRBD1	TRBV2	TRBJ2-7	.	CASRIGAGTVLYEQYF	TGTGCCAGCAGGATAGGCGCCGGGACAGTCCTCTACGAGCAGTACTTC
.	TRBV7-8	TRBJ2-2	once	CASSGAGTSTGELFF	TGTGCCAGCAGCGGGGCCGGGACTTCAACCGGGGAGCTGTTTTTT
.	TRBV18	TRBJ2-1	.	CASSHRSSYNEQFF	TGTGCCAGCTCCCACAGGAGCTCCTACAATGAGCAGTTCTTC
TRBD1	TRBV15	TRBJ2-2	.	CATSRDTGANTGELFF	TGTGCCACCAGCAGGGACACAGGGGCGAACACCGGGGAGCTGTTTTTT
.	TRBV30	TRBJ2-7	.	CAWSVGTGFDEQYF	TGTGCCTGGAGTGTAGGTACGGGATTCGACGAGCAGTACTTC
TRBD2	TRBV28	TRBJ2-1	.	CASTLAGVANEQFF	TGTGCCAGCACCCTAGCGGGAGTGGCAAATGAGCAGTTCTTC